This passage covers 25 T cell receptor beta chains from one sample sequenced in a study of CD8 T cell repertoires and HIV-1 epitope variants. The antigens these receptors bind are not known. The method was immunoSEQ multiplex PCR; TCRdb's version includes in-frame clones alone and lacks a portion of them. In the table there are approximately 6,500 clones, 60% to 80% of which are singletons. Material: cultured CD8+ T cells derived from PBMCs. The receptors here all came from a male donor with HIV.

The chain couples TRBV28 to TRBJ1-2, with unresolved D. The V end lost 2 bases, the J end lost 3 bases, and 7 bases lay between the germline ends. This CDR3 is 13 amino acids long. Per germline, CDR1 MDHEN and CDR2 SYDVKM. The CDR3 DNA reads TGTGCCAGCAGTTTAACTGCGGACTATGGCTACACCTTC. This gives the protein CASSLTADYGYTF.

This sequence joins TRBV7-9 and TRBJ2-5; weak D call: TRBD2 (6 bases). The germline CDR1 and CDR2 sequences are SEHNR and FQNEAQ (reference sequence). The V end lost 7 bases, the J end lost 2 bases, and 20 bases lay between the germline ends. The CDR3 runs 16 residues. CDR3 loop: CASIAAGTGVQETQYF. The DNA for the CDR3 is TGTGCCAGCATCGCAGCCGGGACTGGGGTACAAGAGACCCAGTACTTC.

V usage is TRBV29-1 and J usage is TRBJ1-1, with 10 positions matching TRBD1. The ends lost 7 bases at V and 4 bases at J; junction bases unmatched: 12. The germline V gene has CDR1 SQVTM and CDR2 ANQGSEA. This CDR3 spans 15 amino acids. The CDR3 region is CSARPGQGSGTEAFF. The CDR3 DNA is TGCAGCGCACGCCCGGGACAGGGGAGCGGCACTGAAGCTTTCTTT.

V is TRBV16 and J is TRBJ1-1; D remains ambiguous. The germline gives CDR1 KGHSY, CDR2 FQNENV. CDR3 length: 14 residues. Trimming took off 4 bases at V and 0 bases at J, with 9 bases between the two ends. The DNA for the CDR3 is TGTGCCAGCAGCCTAAATACTTTGAACACTGAAGCTTTCTTT. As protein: CASSLNTLNTEAFF. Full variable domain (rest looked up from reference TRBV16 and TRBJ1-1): GEEVAQTPKHLVRGEGQKAKLYCAPIKGHSYVFWYQQVLKNEFKFLISFQNENVFDETGMPKERFSAKCLPNSPCSLEIQATKLEDSAVYFCASSLNTLNTEAFFGQGTRLTVV.

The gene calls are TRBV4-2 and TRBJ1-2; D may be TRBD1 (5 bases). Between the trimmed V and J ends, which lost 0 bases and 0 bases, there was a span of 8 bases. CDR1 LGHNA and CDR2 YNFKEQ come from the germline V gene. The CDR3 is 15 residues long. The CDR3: CASSQDAGANYGYTF. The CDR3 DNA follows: TGTGCCAGCAGCCAAGATGCGGGGGCTAACTATGGCTACACCTTC.

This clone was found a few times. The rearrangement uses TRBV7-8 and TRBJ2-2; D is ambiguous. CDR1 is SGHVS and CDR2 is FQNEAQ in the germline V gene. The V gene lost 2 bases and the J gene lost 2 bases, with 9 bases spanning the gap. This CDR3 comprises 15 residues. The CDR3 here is CASSLSAGNTGELFF. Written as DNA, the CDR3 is TGTGCCAGCAGCTTATCGGCAGGAAACACCGGGGAGCTGTTTTTT.

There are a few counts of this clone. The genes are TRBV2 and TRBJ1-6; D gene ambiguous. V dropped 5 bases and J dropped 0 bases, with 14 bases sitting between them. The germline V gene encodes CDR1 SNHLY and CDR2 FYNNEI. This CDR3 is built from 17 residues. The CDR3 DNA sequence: TGTGCCAGCAGTCCAGACATGCCGAGCTCCTATAATTCACCCCTCCACTTT. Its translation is CASSPDMPSSYNSPLHF.

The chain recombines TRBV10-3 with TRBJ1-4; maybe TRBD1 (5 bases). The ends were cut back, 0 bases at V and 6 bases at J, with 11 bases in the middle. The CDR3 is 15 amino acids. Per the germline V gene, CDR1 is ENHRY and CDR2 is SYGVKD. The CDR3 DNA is TGTGCCATCAGTGAGTCCAGGGTCCGGGATGAAAAACTGTTTTTT. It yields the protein CAISESRVRDEKLFF.

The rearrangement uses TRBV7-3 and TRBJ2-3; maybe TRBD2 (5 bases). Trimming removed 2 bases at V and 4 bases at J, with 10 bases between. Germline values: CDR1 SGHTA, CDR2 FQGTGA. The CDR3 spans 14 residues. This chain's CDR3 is CASSLEAGPDTQYF. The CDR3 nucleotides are TGTGCCAGCAGCTTAGAGGCGGGTCCAGATACGCAGTATTTT.

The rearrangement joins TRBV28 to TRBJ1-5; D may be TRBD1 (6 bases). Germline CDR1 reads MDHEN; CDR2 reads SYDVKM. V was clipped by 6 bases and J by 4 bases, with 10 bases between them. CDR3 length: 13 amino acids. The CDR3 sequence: CASSRDRNQPQHF. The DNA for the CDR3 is TGTGCCAGCAGCCGTGACAGGAATCAGCCCCAGCATTTT. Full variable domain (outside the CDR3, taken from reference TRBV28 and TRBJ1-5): DVKVTQSSRYLVKRTGEKVFLECVQDMDHENMFWYRQDPGLGLRLIYFSYDVKMKEKGDIPEGYSVSREKKERFSLILESASTNQTSMYLCASSRDRNQPQHFGDGTRLSIL.

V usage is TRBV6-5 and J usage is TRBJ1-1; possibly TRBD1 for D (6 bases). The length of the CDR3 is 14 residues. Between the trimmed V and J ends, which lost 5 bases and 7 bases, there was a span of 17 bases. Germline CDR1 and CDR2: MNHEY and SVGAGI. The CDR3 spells CASSPTGPPLEAFF. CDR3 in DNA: TGTGCCAGCAGTCCGACAGGCCCGCCACTTGAAGCTTTCTTT.

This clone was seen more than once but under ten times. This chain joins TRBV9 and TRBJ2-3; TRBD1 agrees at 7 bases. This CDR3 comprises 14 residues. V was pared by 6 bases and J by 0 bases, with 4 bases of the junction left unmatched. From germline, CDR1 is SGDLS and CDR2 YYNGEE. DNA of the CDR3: TGTGCCAGCAAGGGGACAGCGAGCACAGATACGCAGTATTTT. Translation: CASKGTASTDTQYF.

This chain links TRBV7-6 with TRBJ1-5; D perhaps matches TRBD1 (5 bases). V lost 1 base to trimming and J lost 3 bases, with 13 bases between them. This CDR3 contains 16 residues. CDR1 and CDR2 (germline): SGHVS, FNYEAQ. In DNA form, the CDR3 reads TGTGCCAGCAGCTTAGATCCAGGGATTAACAATCAGCCCCAGCATTTT. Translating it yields CASSLDPGINNQPQHF. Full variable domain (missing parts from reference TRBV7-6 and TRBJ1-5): GAGVSQSPRYKVTKRGQDVALRCDPISGHVSLYWYRQALGQGPEFLTYFNYEAQQDKSGLPNDRFSAERPEGSISTLTIQRTEQRDSAMYRCASSLDPGINNQPQHFGDGTRLSIL.

The CDR3 reads CASSLGGRDRGLSTDTQYF. In DNA form, the CDR3 reads TGTGCCAGCAGCTTAGGTGGTCGTGATCGGGGTCTTAGCACAGATACGCAGTATTTT. J is TRBJ2-3 and V is TRBV11-3; D may be TRBD2 (5 bases). In germline, CDR1 is SGHNT, CDR2 YENEEA. V was trimmed by 1 base and J by 0 bases, leaving 20 bases between them. The CDR3 loop spans 19 amino acids.

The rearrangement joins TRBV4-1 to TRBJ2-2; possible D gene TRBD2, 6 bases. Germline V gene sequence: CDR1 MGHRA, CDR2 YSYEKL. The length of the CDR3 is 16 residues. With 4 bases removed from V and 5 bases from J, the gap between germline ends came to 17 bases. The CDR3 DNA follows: TGCGCCAGCAGCCCCCACCCGGGGGTTGGGACCGGGGAGCTGTTTTTT. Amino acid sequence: CASSPHPGVGTGELFF.

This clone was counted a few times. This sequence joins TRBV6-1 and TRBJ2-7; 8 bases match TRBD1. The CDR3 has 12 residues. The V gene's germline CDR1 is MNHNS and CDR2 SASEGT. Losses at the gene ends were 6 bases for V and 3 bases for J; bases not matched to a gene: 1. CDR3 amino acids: CASSGTGYEQYF. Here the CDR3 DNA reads TGTGCCAGCAGCGGGACAGGCTACGAGCAGTACTTC.

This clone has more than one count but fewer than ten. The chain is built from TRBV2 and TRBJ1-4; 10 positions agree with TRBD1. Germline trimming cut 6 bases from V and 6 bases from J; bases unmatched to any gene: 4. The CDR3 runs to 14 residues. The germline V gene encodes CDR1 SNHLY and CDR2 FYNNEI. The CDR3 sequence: CASRGTGEYEKLFF. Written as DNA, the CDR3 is TGTGCCAGCAGGGGGACAGGGGAGTATGAAAAACTGTTTTTT.

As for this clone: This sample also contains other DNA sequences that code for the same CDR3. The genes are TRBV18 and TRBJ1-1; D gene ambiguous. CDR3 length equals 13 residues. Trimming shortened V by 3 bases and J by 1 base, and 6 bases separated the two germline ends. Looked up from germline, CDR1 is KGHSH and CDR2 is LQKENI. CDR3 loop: CASSPGANTEAFF. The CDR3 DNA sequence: TGTGCCAGCTCACCGGGAGCGAACACTGAAGCTTTCTTT.

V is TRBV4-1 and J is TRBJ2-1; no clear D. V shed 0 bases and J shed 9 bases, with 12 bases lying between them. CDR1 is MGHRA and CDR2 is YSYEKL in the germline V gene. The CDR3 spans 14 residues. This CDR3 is CASSQDSVAGEQFF. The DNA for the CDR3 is TGCGCCAGCAGCCAAGATTCGGTAGCTGGTGAGCAGTTCTTC.

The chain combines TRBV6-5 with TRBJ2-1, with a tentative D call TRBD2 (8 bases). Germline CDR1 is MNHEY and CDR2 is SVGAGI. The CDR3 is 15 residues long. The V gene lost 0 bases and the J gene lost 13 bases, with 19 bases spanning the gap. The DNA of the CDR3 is TGTGCCAGCAGTTACTCTCGGGAGGGCCAGGGGGAACAGTTCTTC. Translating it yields CASSYSREGQGEQFF.

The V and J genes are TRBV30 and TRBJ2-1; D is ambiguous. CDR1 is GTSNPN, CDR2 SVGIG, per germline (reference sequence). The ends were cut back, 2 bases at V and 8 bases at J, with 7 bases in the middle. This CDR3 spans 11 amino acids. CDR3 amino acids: CAWSHGDEQFF. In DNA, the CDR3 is TGTGCCTGGAGTCATGGGGATGAGCAGTTCTTC.

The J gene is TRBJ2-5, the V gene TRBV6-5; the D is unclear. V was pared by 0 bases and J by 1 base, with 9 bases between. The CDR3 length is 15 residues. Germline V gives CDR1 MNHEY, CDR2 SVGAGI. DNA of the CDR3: TGTGCCAGCAGTTACTCCGTAATTCTCCAAGAGACCCAGTACTTC. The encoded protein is CASSYSVILQETQYF.

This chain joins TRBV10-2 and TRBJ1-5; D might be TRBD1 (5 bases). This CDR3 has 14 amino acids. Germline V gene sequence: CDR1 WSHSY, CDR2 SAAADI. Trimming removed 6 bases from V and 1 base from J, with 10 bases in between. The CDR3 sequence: CASRGGESNQPQHF. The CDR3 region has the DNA TGCGCCAGCAGGGGGGGGGAGAGCAATCAGCCCCAGCATTTT.

CDR3: CASSSLRMGTGVFYEQYF. The DNA of the CDR3 is TGTGCCAGCAGTTCGCTACGAATGGGGACAGGGGTTTTCTACGAGCAGTACTTC. The chain uses TRBV27 and TRBJ2-7; 10 bases are shared with TRBD1. The V and J ends lost 4 bases and 3 bases, in that order; junction bases with no gene match: 15. Germline CDR1 reads MNHEY; CDR2 reads SMNVEV (reference sequence). The length of the CDR3 is 18 residues.

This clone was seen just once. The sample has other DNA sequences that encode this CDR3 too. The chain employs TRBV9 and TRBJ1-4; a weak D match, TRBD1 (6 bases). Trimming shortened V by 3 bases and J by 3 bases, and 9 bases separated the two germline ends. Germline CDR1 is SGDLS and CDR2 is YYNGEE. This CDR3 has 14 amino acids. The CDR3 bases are TGTGCCAGCAGCGAACAGGGTGCTAATGAAAAACTGTTTTTT. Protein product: CASSEQGANEKLFF.